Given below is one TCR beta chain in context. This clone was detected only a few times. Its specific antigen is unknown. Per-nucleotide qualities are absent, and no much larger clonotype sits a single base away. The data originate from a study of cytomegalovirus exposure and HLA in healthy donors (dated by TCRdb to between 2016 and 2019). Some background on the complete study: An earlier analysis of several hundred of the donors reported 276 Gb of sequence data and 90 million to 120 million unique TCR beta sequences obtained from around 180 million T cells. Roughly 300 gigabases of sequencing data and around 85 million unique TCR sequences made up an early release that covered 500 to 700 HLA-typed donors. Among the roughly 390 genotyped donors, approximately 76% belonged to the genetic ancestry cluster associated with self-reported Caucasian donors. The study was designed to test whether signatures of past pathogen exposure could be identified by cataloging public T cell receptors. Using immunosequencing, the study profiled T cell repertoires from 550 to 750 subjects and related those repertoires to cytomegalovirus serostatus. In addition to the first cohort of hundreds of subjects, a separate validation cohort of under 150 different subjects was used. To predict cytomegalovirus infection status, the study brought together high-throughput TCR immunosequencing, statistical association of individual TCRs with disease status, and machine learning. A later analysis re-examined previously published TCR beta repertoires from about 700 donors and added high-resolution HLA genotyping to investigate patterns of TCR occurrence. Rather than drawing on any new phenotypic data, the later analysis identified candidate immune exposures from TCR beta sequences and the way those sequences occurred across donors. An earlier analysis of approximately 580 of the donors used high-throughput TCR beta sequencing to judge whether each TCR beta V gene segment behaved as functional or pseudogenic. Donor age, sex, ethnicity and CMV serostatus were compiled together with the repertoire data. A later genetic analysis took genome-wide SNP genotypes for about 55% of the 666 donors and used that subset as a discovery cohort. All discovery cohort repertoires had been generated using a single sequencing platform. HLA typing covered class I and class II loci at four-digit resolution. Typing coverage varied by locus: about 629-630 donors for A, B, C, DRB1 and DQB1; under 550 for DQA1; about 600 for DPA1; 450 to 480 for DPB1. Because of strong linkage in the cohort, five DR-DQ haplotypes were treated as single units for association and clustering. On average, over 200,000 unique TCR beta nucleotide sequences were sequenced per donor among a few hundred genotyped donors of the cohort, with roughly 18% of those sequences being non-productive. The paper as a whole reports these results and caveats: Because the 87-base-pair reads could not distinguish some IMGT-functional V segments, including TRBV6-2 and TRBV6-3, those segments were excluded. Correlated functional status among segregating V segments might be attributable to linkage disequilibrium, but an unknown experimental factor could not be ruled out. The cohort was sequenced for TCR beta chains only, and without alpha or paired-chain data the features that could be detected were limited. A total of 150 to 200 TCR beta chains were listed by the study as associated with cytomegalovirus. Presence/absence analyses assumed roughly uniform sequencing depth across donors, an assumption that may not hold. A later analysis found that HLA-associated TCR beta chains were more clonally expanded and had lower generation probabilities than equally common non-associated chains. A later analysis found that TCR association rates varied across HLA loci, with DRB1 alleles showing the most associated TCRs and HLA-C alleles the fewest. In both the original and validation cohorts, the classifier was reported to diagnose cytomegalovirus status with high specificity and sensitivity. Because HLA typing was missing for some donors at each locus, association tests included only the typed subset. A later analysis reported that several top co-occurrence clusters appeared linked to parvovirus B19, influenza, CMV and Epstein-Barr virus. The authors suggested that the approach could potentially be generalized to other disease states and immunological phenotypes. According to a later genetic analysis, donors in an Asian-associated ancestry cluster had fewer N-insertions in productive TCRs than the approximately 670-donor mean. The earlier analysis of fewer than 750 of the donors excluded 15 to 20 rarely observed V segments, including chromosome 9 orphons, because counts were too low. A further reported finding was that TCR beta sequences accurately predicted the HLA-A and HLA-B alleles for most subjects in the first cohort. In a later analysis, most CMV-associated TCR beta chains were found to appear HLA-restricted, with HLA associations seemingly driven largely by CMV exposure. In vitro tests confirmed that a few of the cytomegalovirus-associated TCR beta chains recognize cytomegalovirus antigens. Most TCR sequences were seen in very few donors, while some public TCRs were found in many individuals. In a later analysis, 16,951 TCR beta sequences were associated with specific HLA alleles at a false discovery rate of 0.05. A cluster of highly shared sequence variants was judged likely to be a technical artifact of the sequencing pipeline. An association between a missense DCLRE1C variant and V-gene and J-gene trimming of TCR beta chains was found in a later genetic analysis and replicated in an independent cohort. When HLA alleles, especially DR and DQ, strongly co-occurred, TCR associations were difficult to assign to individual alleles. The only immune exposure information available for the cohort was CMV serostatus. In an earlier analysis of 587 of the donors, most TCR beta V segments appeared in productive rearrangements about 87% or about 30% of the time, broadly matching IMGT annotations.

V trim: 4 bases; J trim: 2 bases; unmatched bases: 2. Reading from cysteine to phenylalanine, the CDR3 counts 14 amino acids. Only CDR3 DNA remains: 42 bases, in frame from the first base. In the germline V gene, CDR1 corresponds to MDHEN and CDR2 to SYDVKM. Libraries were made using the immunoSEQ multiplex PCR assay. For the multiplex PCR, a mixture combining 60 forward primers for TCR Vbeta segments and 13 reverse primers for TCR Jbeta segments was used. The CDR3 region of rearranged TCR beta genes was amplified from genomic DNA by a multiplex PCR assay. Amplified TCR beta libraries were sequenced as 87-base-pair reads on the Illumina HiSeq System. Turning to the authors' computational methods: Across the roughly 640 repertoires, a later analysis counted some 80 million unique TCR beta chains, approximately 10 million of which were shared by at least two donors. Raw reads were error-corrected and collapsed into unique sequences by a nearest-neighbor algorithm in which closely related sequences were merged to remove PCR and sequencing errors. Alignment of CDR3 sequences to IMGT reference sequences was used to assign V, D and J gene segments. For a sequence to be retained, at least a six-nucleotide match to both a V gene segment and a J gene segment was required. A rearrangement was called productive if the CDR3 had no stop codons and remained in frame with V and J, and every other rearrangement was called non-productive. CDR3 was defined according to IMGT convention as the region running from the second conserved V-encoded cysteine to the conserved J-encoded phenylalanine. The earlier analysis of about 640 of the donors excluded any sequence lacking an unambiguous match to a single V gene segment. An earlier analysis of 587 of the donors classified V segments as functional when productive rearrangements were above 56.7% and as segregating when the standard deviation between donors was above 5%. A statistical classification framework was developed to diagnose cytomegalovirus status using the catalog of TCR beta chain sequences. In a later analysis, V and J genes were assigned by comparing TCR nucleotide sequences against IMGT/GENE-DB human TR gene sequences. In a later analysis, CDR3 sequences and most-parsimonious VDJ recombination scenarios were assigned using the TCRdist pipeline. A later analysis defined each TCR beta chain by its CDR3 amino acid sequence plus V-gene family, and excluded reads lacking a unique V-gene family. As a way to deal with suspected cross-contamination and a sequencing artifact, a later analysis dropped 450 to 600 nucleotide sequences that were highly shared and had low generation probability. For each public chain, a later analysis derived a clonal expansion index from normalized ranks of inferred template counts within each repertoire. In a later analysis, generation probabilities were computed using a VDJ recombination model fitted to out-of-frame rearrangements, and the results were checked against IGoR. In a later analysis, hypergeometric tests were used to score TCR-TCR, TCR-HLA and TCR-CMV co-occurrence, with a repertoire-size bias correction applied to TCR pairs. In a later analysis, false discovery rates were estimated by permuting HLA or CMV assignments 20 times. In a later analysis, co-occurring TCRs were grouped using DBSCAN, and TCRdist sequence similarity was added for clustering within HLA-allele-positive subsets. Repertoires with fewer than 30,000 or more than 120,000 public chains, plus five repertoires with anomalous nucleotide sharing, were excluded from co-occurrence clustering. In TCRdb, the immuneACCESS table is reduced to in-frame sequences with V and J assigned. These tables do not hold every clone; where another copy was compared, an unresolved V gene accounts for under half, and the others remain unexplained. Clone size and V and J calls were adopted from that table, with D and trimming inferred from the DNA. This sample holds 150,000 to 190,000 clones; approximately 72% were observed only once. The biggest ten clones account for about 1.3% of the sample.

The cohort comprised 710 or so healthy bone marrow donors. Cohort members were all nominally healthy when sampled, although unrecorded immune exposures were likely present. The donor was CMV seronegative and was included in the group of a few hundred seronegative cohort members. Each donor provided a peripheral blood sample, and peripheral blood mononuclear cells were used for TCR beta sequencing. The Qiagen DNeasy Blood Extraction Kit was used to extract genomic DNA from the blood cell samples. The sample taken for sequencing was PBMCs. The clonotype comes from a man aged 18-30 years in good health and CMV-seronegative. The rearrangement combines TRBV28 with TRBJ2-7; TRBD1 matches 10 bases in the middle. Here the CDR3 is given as CASSSGTGAYEQYF. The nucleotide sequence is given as TGTGCCAGCAGTTCCGGGACAGGGGCCTACGAGCAGTACTTC.